This T cell receptor (beta chain) appears in the sequencing data of a study of CD8+CD57+ T cells in acquired aplastic anemia. Study summary: Recorded DNA amounts for sorted CD4+ and CD8+ cells had an average of approximately 3 ug. Study-level findings and limits: Sharing between patients and controls was observed for twenty-nine CD8+ CDR3 sequences.

This clonotype was found a few times. Its antigen is unknown. Trimming stripped 0 bases from V and 4 bases from J, with 8 bases between. CDR1 is SGHTS and CDR2 is YDEGEE in the germline V gene. The CDR3 contains 14 residues. The authors sequenced patients whose flow cytometry had shown CD8+CD57+ cell expansion. CDR3 and TCR beta VDJ profiling relied on genomic DNA as the template. Each CDR3 protein gets one entry after TCRdb re-called the reads with MiXCR. The sample holds some 200,000 distinct CDR3 sequences, around 49% seen once. The genes are TRBV5-8 and TRBJ1-3; D unresolved. The sequence derives from a human donor with aplastic anemia. Sequencing was carried out using sorted CD4+, CD8+, or CD8+CD57+ T cells (not recorded which) from PBMCs. The DNA for the CDR3 is TGTGCCAGCAGCTTGGGTATCGCGGGAAACACCATATATTTT. It translates to CASSLGIAGNTIYF.